This TCR beta chain came from a study of TIL therapy for anti-PD-1-resistant metastatic lung cancer. Study-wide background: Tumor harvest preceded PD-1/PD-L1 blockade, followed by nivolumab treatment. Study conclusions and caveats: Treatment-naive, never-smoker and oncogene-addicted patients were overrepresented in this highly selected cohort. Infused TIL clonotypes partially replaced the baseline blood repertoire, then decayed over months.

Per germline, CDR1 SNHLY and CDR2 FYNNEI. The junction had 3 bases not matched to a gene; V was cut back by 6 bases and J by 7 bases. This CDR3 spans 12 amino acids. This clone has a handful of counts. The antigen is undetermined. The sample's time point: pre-treatment sample, taken before nivolumab and TIL therapy. The libraries were made with immunoSEQ v3. Measured with immunoSEQ multiplex PCR; TCRdb has only the in-frame clones, and not every one. Among 45,000 to 75,000 clones listed, more than 75% were seen once. This clonotype originated in a person aged 25 to 79 with non-small cell lung cancer. This chain links TRBV2 with TRBJ1-1, with 9 bases identical to TRBD1. Sequencing was performed on blood, taken at baseline. DNA for the CDR3: TGTGCCAGCAGACAGGGGGCTAATGAAGCTTTCTTT. It codes for CASRQGANEAFF.